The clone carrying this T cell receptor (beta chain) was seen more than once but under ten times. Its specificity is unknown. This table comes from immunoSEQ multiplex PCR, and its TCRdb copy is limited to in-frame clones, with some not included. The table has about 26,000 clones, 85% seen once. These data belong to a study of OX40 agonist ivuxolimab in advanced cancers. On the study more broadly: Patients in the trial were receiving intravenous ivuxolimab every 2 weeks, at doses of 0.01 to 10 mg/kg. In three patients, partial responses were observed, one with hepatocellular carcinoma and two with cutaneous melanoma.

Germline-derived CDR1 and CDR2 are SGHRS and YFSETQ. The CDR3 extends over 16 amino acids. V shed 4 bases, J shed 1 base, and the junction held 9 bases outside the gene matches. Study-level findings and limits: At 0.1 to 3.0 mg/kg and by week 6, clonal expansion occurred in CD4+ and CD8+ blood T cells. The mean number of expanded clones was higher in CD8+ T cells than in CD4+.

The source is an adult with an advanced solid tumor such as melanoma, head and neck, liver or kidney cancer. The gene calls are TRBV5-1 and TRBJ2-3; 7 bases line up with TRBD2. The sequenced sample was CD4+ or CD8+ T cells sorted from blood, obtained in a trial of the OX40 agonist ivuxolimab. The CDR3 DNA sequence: TGCGCCAGCAGCCTAAATGGGGGGGTAGGCACAGATACGCAGTATTTT. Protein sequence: CASSLNGGVGTDTQYF. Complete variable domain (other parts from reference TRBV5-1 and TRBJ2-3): KAGVTQTPRYLIKTRGQQVTLSCSPISGHRSVSWYQQTPGQGLQFLFEYFSETQRNKGNFPGRFSGRQFSNSRSEMNVSTLELGDSALYLCASSLNGGVGTDTQYFGPGTRLTVL.